This T cell receptor beta chain originates from a study of siplizumab effects on memory and regulatory T cells. Whole-study findings and limits: With siplizumab, mappable alloreactive CD4+ clones averaged 68.8% Treg-derived, versus around 30% in controls. Siplizumab produced a significant drop in alloreactive sequences attributable to unstimulated CD4+ memory cells. Proliferating siplizumab-culture Treg suppressive function went unconfirmed. Roughly 75-95% of proliferating clones (CD4+ or CD8+) could not be assigned a naive or memory phenotype.

V shed 4 bases, J shed 7 bases, and the junction held 11 bases outside the gene matches. The CDR3 runs 17 residues. Germline V gene sequence: CDR1 WSHSY, CDR2 SAAADI. Worth noting for this clone: Its antigen remains unknown.

Method: immunoSEQ multiplex PCR; TCRdb's copy keeps in-frame clones and lacks some. The sample holds 85,000 to 130,000 clones, 94% seen once. Sequencing used Tregs sorted from blood. This sequence joins TRBV10-2 and TRBJ2-1; TRBD2 aligns across 12 bases. The TCR sequence derives from a human donor in good health. CDR3 nucleotides: TGCGCCAGCAGTGCAGTCGTACTAGCGGGAGGTATGAATGAGCAGTTCTTC. Its protein is CASSAVVLAGGMNEQFF.